This TCR beta chain was captured by sequencing in a study of control samples from healthy donors and cancer patients (dated by TCRdb to the early 2020s). Notes on this clone: Its binding antigen is unknown. Qualities for individual bases were not recorded, and no much larger clone is one base off.

The method was the immunoSEQ multiplex PCR assay. Entries here come from immuneACCESS through TCRdb and include only in-frame sequences with V and J called. Some clones fail to appear in such tables; in the studies checked, an unresolved V gene covers under half of the shortfall, and the cause of the remainder is unknown. Recorded for this sample are about 110,000 clones; roughly 92% of them occurred a single time. Less than 9% of the sample goes to the ten largest clones. Source material: blood. This receptor was obtained from a woman between 18 and 30 years old in good health.

The CDR3 region reads CASSLSGVKDEQYF. Here is the DNA: TGTGCCAGCAGCTTGTCGGGGGTAAAAGACGAGCAGTACTTC. The rearranged segments are TRBV7-9 and TRBJ2-7; TRBD2 could be the D gene, as 6 bases match. The trim is 3 bases for V and 5 bases for J, with a gap of 14 bases between the germline ends. Via the germline V gene (reference sequence), CDR1 is SEHNR and CDR2 FQNEAQ. The CDR3, from cysteine to phenylalanine, totals 14 residues. Of the read, only the CDR3 DNA is kept; its 42 bases are in frame from base 1.